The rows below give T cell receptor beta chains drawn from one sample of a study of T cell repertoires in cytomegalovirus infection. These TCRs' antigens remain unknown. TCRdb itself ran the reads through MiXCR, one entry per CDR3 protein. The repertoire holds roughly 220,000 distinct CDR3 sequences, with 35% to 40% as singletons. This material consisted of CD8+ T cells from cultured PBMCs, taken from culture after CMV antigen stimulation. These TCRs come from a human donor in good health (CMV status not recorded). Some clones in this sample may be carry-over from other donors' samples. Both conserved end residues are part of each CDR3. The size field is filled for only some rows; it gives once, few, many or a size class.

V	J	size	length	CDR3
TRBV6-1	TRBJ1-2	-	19	CASISLRDRAKPLKYGYTF
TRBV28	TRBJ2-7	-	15	CASSLERGASYEQYF
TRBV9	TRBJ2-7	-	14	CASSVDGSDYEQYF
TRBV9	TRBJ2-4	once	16	CASSPRTGIAKNIQYF
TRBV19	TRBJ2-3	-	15	CASKVASGSTDTQYF
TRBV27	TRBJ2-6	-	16	CASSFNPGTGGNVLTF
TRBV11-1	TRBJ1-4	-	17	CASSRTGGGLTNEKLFF
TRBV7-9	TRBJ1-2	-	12	CASSGRVYGYTF
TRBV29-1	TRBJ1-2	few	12	CSVEDRDDSYTF
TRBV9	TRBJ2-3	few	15	CASSEIAGGLDTQYF
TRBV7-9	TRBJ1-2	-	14	CASSLTGINYGYTF